Sequencing of this TCR beta chain was carried out in a study of T-cell reconstitution after alpha-beta-depleted transplantation in children. This clonotype was seen only a few times. Its cognate antigen is unknown. Using unique molecular identifiers, the investigators prepared the TCRbeta library. TCRdb re-called the PCR reads through MiXCR, storing one row per CDR3 protein. The sample consists of 700,000 to 850,000 distinct CDR3 sequences, roughly 16% of them appearing once. Study-wide results and limits: Among T cells one year after transplant, newly produced cells accounted for most counts and diversity.

The CDR3 contains 17 residues. Germline lookup yields CDR1 LGHNA and CDR2 YNFKEQ. J lost 5 bases, V lost 0 bases, and 7 bases had no gene match. V is TRBV4-2 and J is TRBJ2-3, with TRBD2 identical over 11 bases. This clonotype was sampled from a male patient aged 10-17 years who had a stem cell transplant for acute lymphoblastic leukemia, so the T cells may come from the graft donor. The sample here was PBMCs, mostly from graft donor cells, taken 360 days after TCRalphabeta/CD19-depleted stem cell transplant. CDR3 sequence (DNA): TGTGCCAGCAGCCAAGATCAGACTAGCGGGATTCGAGATACGCAGTATTTT. It yields the protein CASSQDQTSGIRDTQYF.